Described below is a single TCR beta chain sequence and its context. The sample comes from a study of early T cells in non-severe SARS-CoV-2 infection. The CDR3 contains 13 residues. V dropped 4 bases and J dropped 1 base, with 8 bases sitting between them. Germline V gene data show CDR1 as MGHRA and CDR2 as YSYEKL. Individual cDNA molecules were tagged with unique molecular identifiers. One entry per CDR3 protein, called by TCRdb with MiXCR from the 5' RACE reads. The table includes about 110,000 distinct CDR3 sequences, over 8.5% detected once. Specimen: whole blood. The sequence was obtained from an adult who was a healthcare worker with PCR-confirmed SARS-CoV-2 infection or an uninfected control (not recorded which). The chain is built from TRBV4-1 and TRBJ2-7; D not resolved. CDR3 loop: CASSRVESYEQYF. The CDR3 region has the DNA TGCGCCAGCAGCCGGGTGGAGTCCTACGAGCAGTACTTC.